This TCR beta chain was identified in a study of T cell clones after liver transplantation. Findings of the study overall: Small, mixed patient groups and varying post-transplant times limit these conclusions.

Deletions cut 1 base from V and 0 bases from J, with 13 bases between. Germline lookup yields CDR1 MNHNS and CDR2 SASEGT. The CDR3 consists of 16 residues. Turning to this clone: Antigen unknown.

Repertoires were generated with immunoSEQ multiplex PCR, while TCRdb's copy carries only in-frame clones and drops some. The sample yields over 70,000 clones, 80% seen once. Sequencing used CD4+ T cells from blood, obtained 12 months after liver transplant. This TCR was sampled from a human patient who received a liver transplant. Certain T cells may be donor cells from the graft. This chain uses TRBV6-1 with TRBJ2-7, with D unclear. CDR3 loop: CASSEVWARFSYEQYF. The CDR3 DNA is TGTGCCAGCAGTGAAGTTTGGGCCCGGTTCTCCTACGAGCAGTACTTC.